Presented here are 5 T cell receptor beta chains from one specimen sequenced in a study of monozygotic twins with inflammatory bowel disease (dated by TCRdb to between 2019 and 2020). Library preparation was by 5' RACE. Sequenced on an Illumina HiSeq 2500. TCRdb reprocessed the reads and provides one entry for every CDR3 protein sequence; no DNA is given. The table for this sample lists approximately 45,000 distinct CDR3 sequences. Of the sample, about 5% falls within the top ten clones. Sequencing used blood. These receptors were collected from a human donor with ulcerative colitis or Crohn's disease, or a healthy co-twin of an affected twin (not recorded which).

The J gene is TRBJ1-1, the V gene TRBV2; there is no DNA to check the TCRdb D call of TRBD1. Germline CDR1 and CDR2: SNHLY and FYNNEI. This CDR3 is 12 amino acids long. CDR3 in amino acids: CASTERRVGAFF.

The V call is TRBV18, the J call TRBJ1-6; the D call from TCRdb, TRBD1, cannot be confirmed without DNA. The germline CDR1 and CDR2 sequences are KGHSH and LQKENI. The CDR3 totals 14 residues. The CDR3 sequence: CASSPGQGGSPLHF.

The CDR3: CASTTREANTQYF. V and J are TRBV12-3 or TRBV12-4 and TRBJ2-3. The CDR3 covers 13 residues.

The V gene is TRBV5-1, the J gene TRBJ2-5; TCRdb outputs TRBD1, but without DNA this stays unchecked. CDR1 is SGHRS, CDR2 YFSETQ, per germline. This CDR3 is 14 amino acids long. The CDR3 loop reads CASSPSRPQETQYF.

The chain is built from TRBV10-3 and TRBJ2-1; the D gene TCRdb calls, TRBD1, cannot be checked with no DNA. Germline CDR1 reads ENHRY; CDR2 reads SYGVKD. The CDR3 has 18 residues. CDR3 protein: CAISAHPAGTGMDNEQFF.